Listed below are T cell receptor beta chains from one sample, sequenced in a study of OX40 agonist ivuxolimab in advanced cancers. Produced via immunoSEQ multiplex PCR; TCRdb's table is partial and in-frame only. The sample consists of approximately 80,000 clones, 75% to 95% of them appearing once. Sequencing used CD4+ or CD8+ T cells sorted from blood, obtained in a trial of the OX40 agonist ivuxolimab. All receptors derive from an adult with an advanced solid tumor such as melanoma, head and neck, liver or kidney cancer. Both conserved end residues are part of each CDR3. The order of the fields is clone size, D gene, J gene, V gene, CDR3 DNA, CDR3 protein. A D gene is named only where the DNA matches it firmly. A row's size may be missing; if present it is once, few, many or a size class.

clone size: .
D gene: .
J gene: TRBJ1-2
V gene: TRBV21-1
CDR3 DNA: TGTGCCAGCAGCAGAAAAGCCGGGGGCAGGCCCTATGGCTACACCTTC
CDR3 protein: CASSRKAGGRPYGYTF

clone size: .
D gene: .
J gene: TRBJ2-1
V gene: TRBV11-2
CDR3 DNA: TGTGCCAGCAGCTCACTACAGGGTAATGAGCAGTTCTTC
CDR3 protein: CASSSLQGNEQFF

clone size: few
D gene: .
J gene: TRBJ2-5
V gene: TRBV5-1
CDR3 DNA: TGCGCCAGCAGCGTGGGTTACGACTGGGGTTCGATGTCCCAGTACTTC
CDR3 protein: CASSVGYDWGSMSQYF

clone size: .
D gene: TRBD1
J gene: TRBJ1-1
V gene: TRBV6-5
CDR3 DNA: TGTGCCAGCAGACCGTCGACAGGGGGGGCTGAAGCTTTCTTT
CDR3 protein: CASRPSTGGAEAFF

clone size: .
D gene: TRBD1
J gene: TRBJ1-4
V gene: TRBV10-2
CDR3 DNA: TGCGCCAGCAGTGCCATACATTCGACAGGGAAAAATGAAAAACTGTTTTTT
CDR3 protein: CASSAIHSTGKNEKLFF

clone size: .
D gene: .
J gene: TRBJ2-1
V gene: TRBV18
CDR3 DNA: TGTGCCAGCTCCCCAAGCCTCGCCAATGAGCAGTTCTTC
CDR3 protein: CASSPSLANEQFF

clone size: .
D gene: TRBD1
J gene: TRBJ1-2
V gene: TRBV6-1
CDR3 DNA: TGTGCCAGCAGTGCGAACTCGGGACAGGGTAACGGCTACACCTTC
CDR3 protein: CASSANSGQGNGYTF

clone size: .
D gene: .
J gene: TRBJ1-1
V gene: TRBV2
CDR3 DNA: TGTGCCAGCAGGGTGGACCGACGAACGAACACTGAAGCTTTCTTT
CDR3 protein: CASRVDRRTNTEAFF

clone size: once
D gene: .
J gene: TRBJ1-1
V gene: TRBV4-1
CDR3 DNA: TGCGCCAGCAGCCAAGATAGGTACAGGCTAAACACTGAAGCTTTCTTT
CDR3 protein: CASSQDRYRLNTEAFF

clone size: .
D gene: TRBD1
J gene: TRBJ1-1
V gene: TRBV5-1
CDR3 DNA: TGCGCCAGCAGCTTAGGACAGGGGATGAACACTGAAGCTTTCTTT
CDR3 protein: CASSLGQGMNTEAFF

clone size: few
D gene: .
J gene: TRBJ1-1
V gene: TRBV2
CDR3 DNA: TGTGCCAGCAGTAGGACAGCACCGTGGAACACTGAAGCTTTCTTT
CDR3 protein: CASSRTAPWNTEAFF

clone size: .
D gene: .
J gene: TRBJ1-1
V gene: TRBV7-9
CDR3 DNA: TGTGCCAGCAGTGTCAGGGGCACTGAAGCTTTCTTT
CDR3 protein: CASSVRGTEAFF

clone size: .
D gene: TRBD2
J gene: TRBJ2-2
V gene: TRBV18
CDR3 DNA: TGTGCCAGCTCACCACTACCCGGGACTAACGGGGAGCTGTTTTTT
CDR3 protein: CASSPLPGTNGELFF